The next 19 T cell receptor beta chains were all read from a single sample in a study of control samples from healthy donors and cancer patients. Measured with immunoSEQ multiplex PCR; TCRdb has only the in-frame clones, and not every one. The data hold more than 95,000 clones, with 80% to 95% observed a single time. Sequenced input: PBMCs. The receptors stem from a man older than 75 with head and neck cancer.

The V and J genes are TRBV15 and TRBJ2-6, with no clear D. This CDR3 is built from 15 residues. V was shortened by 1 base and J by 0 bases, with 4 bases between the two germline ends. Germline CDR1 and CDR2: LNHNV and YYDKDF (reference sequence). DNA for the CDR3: TGTGCCACCAGCAGAGCTGACTCTGGGGCCAACGTCCTGACTTTC. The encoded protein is CATSRADSGANVLTF. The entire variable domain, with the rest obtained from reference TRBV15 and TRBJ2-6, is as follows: DAMVIQNPRYQVTQFGKPVTLSCSQTLNHNVMYWYQQKSSQAPKLLFHYYDKDFNNEADTPDNFQSRRPNTSFCFLDIRSPGLGDTAMYLCATSRADSGANVLTFGAGSRLTVL.

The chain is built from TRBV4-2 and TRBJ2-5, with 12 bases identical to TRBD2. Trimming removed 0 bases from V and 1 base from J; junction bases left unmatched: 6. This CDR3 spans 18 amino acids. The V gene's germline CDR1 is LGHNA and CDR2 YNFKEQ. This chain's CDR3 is CASSQETSGGPSQETQYF. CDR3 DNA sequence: TGTGCCAGCAGCCAAGAGACTAGCGGGGGTCCCTCCCAAGAGACCCAGTACTTC.

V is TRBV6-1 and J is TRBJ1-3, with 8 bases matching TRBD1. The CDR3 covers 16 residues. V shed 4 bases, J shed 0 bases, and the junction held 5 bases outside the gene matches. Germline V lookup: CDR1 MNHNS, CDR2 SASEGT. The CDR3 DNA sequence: TGTGCCAGCAGTGGGCCCGGGACAGGCTCTGGAAACACCATATATTTT. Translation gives CASSGPGTGSGNTIYF.

The CDR3, as DNA: TGTGCCAGCAGTACTATGGGGACTGAAGCTTTCTTT. As protein: CASSTMGTEAFF. The rearrangement links TRBV6-5 to TRBJ1-1; D remains unclear. Germline CDR1 and CDR2: MNHEY and SVGAGI. CDR3 length equals 12 residues. Trimming removed 5 bases from V and 5 bases from J, with 9 bases in between.

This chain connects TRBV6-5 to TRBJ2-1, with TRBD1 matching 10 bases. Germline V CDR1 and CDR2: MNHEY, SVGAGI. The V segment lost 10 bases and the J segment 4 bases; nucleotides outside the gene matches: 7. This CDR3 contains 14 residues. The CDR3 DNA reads TGTGCCATCGCGACAGGGGGCAATTACAATGAGCAGTTCTTC. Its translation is CAIATGGNYNEQFF.

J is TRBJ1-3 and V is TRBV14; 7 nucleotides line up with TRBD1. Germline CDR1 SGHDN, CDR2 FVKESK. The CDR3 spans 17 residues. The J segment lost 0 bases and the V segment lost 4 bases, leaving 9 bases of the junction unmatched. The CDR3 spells CASSLRTGMSSGNTIYF. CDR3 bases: TGTGCCAGCAGCCTCCGGACAGGAATGAGCTCTGGAAACACCATATATTTT.

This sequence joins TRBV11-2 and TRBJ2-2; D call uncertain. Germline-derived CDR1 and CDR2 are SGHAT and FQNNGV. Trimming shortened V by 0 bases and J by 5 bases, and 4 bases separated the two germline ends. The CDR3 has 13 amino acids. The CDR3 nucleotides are TGTGCCAGCAGCTTAGAAGCGACCGGGGAGCTGTTTTTT. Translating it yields CASSLEATGELFF.

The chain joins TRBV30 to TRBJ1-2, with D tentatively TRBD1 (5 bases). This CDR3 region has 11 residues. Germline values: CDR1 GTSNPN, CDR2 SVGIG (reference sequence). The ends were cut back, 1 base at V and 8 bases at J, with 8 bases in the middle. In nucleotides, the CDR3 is TGTGCCTGGAGTGCTGGGGGAGGCTACACCTTC. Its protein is CAWSAGGGYTF.

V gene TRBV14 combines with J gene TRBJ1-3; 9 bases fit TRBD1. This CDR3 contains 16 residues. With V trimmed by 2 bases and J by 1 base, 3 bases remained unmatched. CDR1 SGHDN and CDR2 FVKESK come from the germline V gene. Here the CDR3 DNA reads TGTGCCAGCAGCCAACTTGACAGGGGGTCTGGAAACACCATATATTTT. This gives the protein CASSQLDRGSGNTIYF.

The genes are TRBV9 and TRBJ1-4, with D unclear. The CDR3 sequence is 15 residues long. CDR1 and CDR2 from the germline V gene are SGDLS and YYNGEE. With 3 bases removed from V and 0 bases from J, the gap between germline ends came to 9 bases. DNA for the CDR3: TGTGCCAGCAGCGCCGGGCCCTCAACTAATGAAAAACTGTTTTTT. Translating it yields CASSAGPSTNEKLFF.

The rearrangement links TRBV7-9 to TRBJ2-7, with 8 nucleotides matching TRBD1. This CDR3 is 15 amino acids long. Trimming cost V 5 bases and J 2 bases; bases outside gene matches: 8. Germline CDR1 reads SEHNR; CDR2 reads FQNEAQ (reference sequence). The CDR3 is CASSQSDRGAYEQYF. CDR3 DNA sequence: TGTGCCAGCAGCCAGTCAGACAGGGGTGCCTACGAGCAGTACTTC.

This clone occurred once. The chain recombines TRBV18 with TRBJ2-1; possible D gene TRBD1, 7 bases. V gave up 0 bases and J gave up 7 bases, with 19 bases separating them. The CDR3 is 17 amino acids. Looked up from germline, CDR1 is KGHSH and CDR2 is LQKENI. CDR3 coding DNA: TGTGCCAGCTCACCACCAGGGGGCGGGATGTACGGGAATGAGCAGTTCTTC. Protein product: CASSPPGGGMYGNEQFF.

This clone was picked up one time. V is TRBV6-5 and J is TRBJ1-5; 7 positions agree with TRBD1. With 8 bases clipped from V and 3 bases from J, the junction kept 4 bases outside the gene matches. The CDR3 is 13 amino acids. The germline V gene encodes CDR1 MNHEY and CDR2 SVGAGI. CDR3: CASWGQLNQPQHF. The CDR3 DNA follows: TGTGCCAGCTGGGGACAGCTCAATCAGCCCCAGCATTTT.

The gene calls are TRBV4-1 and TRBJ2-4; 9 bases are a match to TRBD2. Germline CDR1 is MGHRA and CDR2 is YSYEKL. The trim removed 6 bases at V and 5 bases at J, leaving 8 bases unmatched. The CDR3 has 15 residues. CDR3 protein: CASSGSGRPENIQYF. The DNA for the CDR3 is TGCGCCAGCAGTGGTAGCGGGAGACCTGAAAACATTCAGTACTTC.

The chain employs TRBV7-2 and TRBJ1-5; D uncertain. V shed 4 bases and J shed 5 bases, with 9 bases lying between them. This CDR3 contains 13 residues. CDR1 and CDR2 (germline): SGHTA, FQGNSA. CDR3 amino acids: CASSSSPDQPQHF. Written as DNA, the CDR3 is TGTGCCAGCAGCTCGTCGCCCGATCAGCCCCAGCATTTT. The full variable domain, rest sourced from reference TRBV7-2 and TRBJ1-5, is GAGVSQSPSNKVTEKGKDVELRCDPISGHTALYWYRQSLGQGLEFLIYFQGNSAPDKSGLPSDRFSAERTGGSVSTLTIQRTQQEDSAVYLCASSSSPDQPQHFGDGTRLSIL.

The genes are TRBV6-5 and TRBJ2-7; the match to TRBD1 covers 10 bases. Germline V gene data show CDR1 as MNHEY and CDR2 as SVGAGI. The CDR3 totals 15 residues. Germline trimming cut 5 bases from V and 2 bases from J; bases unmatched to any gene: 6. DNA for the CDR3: TGTGCCAGCAGTCCACGGGGACAGGGGACCTACGAGCAGTACTTC. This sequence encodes CASSPRGQGTYEQYF.

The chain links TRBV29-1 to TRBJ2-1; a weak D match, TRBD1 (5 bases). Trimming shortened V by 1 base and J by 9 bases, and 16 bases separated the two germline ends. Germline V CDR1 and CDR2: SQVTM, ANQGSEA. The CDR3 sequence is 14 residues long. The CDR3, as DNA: TGCAGCGTTGAAGTTGGACATCACTTGGGTGAGCAGTTCTTC. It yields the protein CSVEVGHHLGEQFF.

CDR3 sequence (DNA): TGTGCCAGCAGCTTAGAGGGACTAGCGGGAGTAGAGACCCAGTACTTC. Its protein is CASSLEGLAGVETQYF. V and J are TRBV7-9 and TRBJ2-5; 14 nucleotides line up with TRBD2. The CDR3 totals 16 residues. The ends lost 1 base at V and 4 bases at J; junction bases unmatched: 2. The germline gives CDR1 SEHNR, CDR2 FQNEAQ (reference sequence).

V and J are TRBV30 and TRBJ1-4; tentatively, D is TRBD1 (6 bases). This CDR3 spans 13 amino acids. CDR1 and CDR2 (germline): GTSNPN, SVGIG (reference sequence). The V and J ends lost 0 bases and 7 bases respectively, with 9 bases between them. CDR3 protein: CAWSVQGPEKLFF. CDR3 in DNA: TGTGCCTGGAGTGTACAGGGCCCTGAAAAACTGTTTTTT. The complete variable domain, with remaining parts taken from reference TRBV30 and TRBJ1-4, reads SQTIHQWPATLVQPVGSPLSLECTVEGTSNPNLYWYRQAAGRGLQLLFYSVGIGQISSEVPQNLSASRPQDRQFILSSKKLLLSDSGFYLCAWSVQGPEKLFFGSGTQLSVL.